The source of this TCR beta chain is a study of T cell repertoires in cytomegalovirus infection. Points from the study as a whole: Dominating the ex vivo response were TCR beta clonotypes that were CMV-specific and HLA-C-restricted.

Turning to this clonotype: What it binds is unknown.

TCRdb used MiXCR to reprocess the reads, holding one entry per CDR3 protein. The sample includes roughly 640,000 distinct CDR3 sequences, roughly 24% of them seen just once. Trimming removed 5 bases from V and 7 bases from J, with 12 bases in between. The CDR3 totals 13 residues. The germline V gene has CDR1 LNHNV and CDR2 YYDKDF (reference sequence). Sequencing was performed on CD8+ T cells from PBMCs. The TCR sequence derives from a human donor in good health (CMV status not recorded). Some clones in this sample may be carry-over from other donors' samples. The chain recombines TRBV15 with TRBJ2-1; D is uncertain. CDR3 residues: CATSEDMRNEQFF. In DNA form, the CDR3 reads TGTGCCACCAGCGAAGACATGCGAAATGAGCAGTTCTTC.